Shown below are 29 T cell receptor beta chains from a single sample sequenced in a study of blood T cell repertoires in COVID-19. Sequenced by immunoSEQ multiplex PCR; TCRdb stores in-frame clones only, minus some. Here the sample spans 60,000 to 85,000 clones, 60% to 85% being singletons. Sequencing used peripheral blood. Receptors originate from a man between 65 and 85 years old with acute or convalescent COVID-19.

This clone was picked up a small number of times. The V call is TRBV11-1, the J call TRBJ2-3; 8 positions match TRBD2. The CDR3 totals 16 residues. Losses at the gene ends were 1 base for V and 4 bases for J; bases not matched to a gene: 7. CDR1 SGHAT and CDR2 FQDESV come from the germline V gene (reference sequence). As DNA, the CDR3 is TGTGCCAGCAGCTTAGAAGCGACGGGAGGGCCAGATACGCAGTATTTT. It encodes CASSLEATGGPDTQYF.

The chain combines TRBV5-1 with TRBJ2-7, with D uncertain. Germline CDR1 reads SGHRS; CDR2 reads YFSETQ. Trimming shortened V by 4 bases and J by 3 bases, and 2 bases separated the two germline ends. CDR3 size: 10 residues. DNA for the CDR3: TGCGCCAGCAGCCTCTACGAGCAGTACTTC. It encodes CASSLYEQYF.

V is TRBV29-1 and J is TRBJ2-5, with 8 bases fitting TRBD1. Germline values: CDR1 SQVTM, CDR2 ANQGSEA. CDR3 length: 14 residues. V lost 2 bases, J lost 4 bases, and 6 bases stayed unmatched. CDR3: CSVEKAGGGETQYF. The DNA for the CDR3 is TGCAGCGTTGAAAAGGCAGGGGGCGGAGAGACCCAGTACTTC.

The V call is TRBV7-9, the J call TRBJ2-5; D not resolved. This CDR3 contains 13 residues. Germline CDR1 is SEHNR and CDR2 is FQNEAQ (reference sequence). The V gene lost 5 bases and the J gene lost 7 bases, with 14 bases spanning the gap. CDR3 DNA: TGTGCCAGCAGCCTCCCCGTTAGTAGGACCCAGTACTTC. Translating it yields CASSLPVSRTQYF.

This clone was seen once. The chain couples TRBV6-2 or TRBV6-3 to TRBJ2-7, with TRBD2 matching over 10 bases. The CDR3 totals 16 residues. Looked up from germline, CDR1 is MNHEY and CDR2 is SVGEGT. Trimming at V came to 2 bases and at J to 3 bases, leaving 7 bases not matched to a gene. The CDR3 coding sequence is TGTGCCAGCAGTTACATTCCCGGGACTAGCGTCTACGAGCAGTACTTC. Its protein is CASSYIPGTSVYEQYF.

The rearrangement joins TRBV18 to TRBJ2-3; D is possibly TRBD2 (5 bases). The CDR3 has 14 residues. V was clipped by 5 bases and J by 4 bases, with 13 bases between them. The germline V gene encodes CDR1 KGHSH and CDR2 LQKENI. In DNA form, the CDR3 reads TGTGCCAGCTCAGCGCTAGCTTTGGCAGATACGCAGTATTTT. As protein: CASSALALADTQYF.

The chain employs TRBV15 and TRBJ1-2; TRBD1 matches 9 bases. The CDR3 has 14 residues. J was trimmed by 8 bases and V by 5 bases; bases with no gene match: 9. Germline values: CDR1 LNHNV, CDR2 YYDKDF (reference sequence). CDR3 residues: CATSSGTGSWGYTF. The CDR3 DNA is TGTGCCACCAGCTCCGGGACAGGGTCGTGGGGCTACACCTTC.

This rearrangement joins TRBV6-5 to TRBJ2-1; possibly TRBD2 for D (6 bases). This CDR3 spans 13 amino acids. Germline lookup yields CDR1 MNHEY and CDR2 SVGAGI. V lost 6 bases and J lost 6, with 12 bases in between. In DNA form, the CDR3 reads TGTGCCAGCAGCCTCACTAGCAGCAATGAGCAGTTCTTC. Protein product: CASSLTSSNEQFF.

The CDR3 nucleotides are TGTGCCATCAGTACCGGGGGGCTCTACGAGCAGTACTTC. Its translation is CAISTGGLYEQYF. The chain is built from TRBV10-3 and TRBJ2-7; a possible D gene is TRBD2 (7 bases). The CDR3 loop spans 13 amino acids. Per the germline V gene, CDR1 is ENHRY and CDR2 is SYGVKD. The V gene lost 5 bases and the J gene lost 3 bases, with 11 bases spanning the gap.

The rearrangement uses TRBV7-6 and TRBJ2-7; no definite D call. The germline V and J ends were trimmed by 5 bases and 5 bases, with 13 bases remaining between them. The CDR3 extends over 13 amino acids. Germline loops: CDR1 SGHVS, CDR2 FNYEAQ. This CDR3 is CASSPNMAHEQYF. CDR3 sequence (DNA): TGTGCCAGCAGCCCCAACATGGCCCACGAGCAGTACTTC.

The chain couples TRBV10-3 to TRBJ2-5, with 13 bases aligning to TRBD2. The CDR3 length is 16 residues. Germline trimming cut 3 bases from V and 2 bases from J; bases unmatched to any gene: 3. The germline gives CDR1 ENHRY, CDR2 SYGVKD. This CDR3 reads CAISESGLAGQETQYF. The DNA of the CDR3 is TGTGCCATCAGTGAATCGGGACTAGCGGGACAAGAGACCCAGTACTTC.

The chain recombines TRBV3-1 (or the pseudogene TRBV3-2) with TRBJ1-6; D perhaps matches TRBD1 (5 bases). V lost 1 base to trimming and J lost 7 bases, with 8 bases between them. CDR1 LGHDT and CDR2 YNNKEL come from the germline V gene (reference sequence). The CDR3 is 14 amino acids. DNA for the CDR3: TGTGCCAGCAGCCAAGGCCGGACAAATTCACCCCTCCACTTT. The encoded protein is CASSQGRTNSPLHF.

The rearrangement joins TRBV23-1 to TRBJ2-1; TRBD2 agrees at 8 bases. TRBV23-1 counts as an open reading frame of uncertain function. This CDR3 comprises 16 residues. Germline trimming cut 0 bases from V and 5 bases from J; bases unmatched to any gene: 6. The CDR3 loop reads CASSQSRLAWDNEQFF. For the CDR3, the DNA is TGCGCCAGCAGTCAATCGAGACTAGCGTGGGACAATGAGCAGTTCTTC.

The V call is TRBV18, the J call TRBJ1-2; 7 bases line up with TRBD1. V gave up 5 bases and J gave up 3 bases; unmatched junction bases: 3. CDR3 length: 13 residues. Germline V CDR1 and CDR2: KGHSH, LQKENI. The CDR3 loop is CASSYDRDYGYTF. The CDR3 DNA sequence: TGTGCCAGCTCATACGACAGGGACTATGGCTACACCTTC.

Regarding this clone: At the DNA level, this CDR3 is encoded by other sequences in the same sample as well. This chain connects TRBV5-1 to TRBJ2-7, with TRBD1 identical over 9 bases. The CDR3 covers 13 residues. Germline V gene data show CDR1 as SGHRS and CDR2 as YFSETQ. Germline trimming cut 4 bases from V and 2 bases from J; bases unmatched to any gene: 1. The CDR3 DNA is TGCGCCAGCAGCGGGACAGGGACCTACGAGCAGTACTTC. This codes for CASSGTGTYEQYF. Together with reference TRBV5-1 and TRBJ2-7, the CDR3 gives the full variable domain: KAGVTQTPRYLIKTRGQQVTLSCSPISGHRSVSWYQQTPGQGLQFLFEYFSETQRNKGNFPGRFSGRQFSNSRSEMNVSTLELGDSALYLCASSGTGTYEQYFGPGTRLTVT.

The gene calls are TRBV18 and TRBJ2-7, with D perhaps matching TRBD1 (6 bases). Trimming pared 4 bases from V and 1 base from J, leaving 17 bases between. CDR1 is KGHSH, CDR2 LQKENI, per germline. The CDR3 covers 16 residues. The CDR3 reads CASSHTEGRGSYEQYF. The CDR3 bases are TGTGCCAGCTCACACACCGAGGGCAGGGGATCCTACGAGCAGTACTTC.

V usage is TRBV10-3 and J usage is TRBJ1-5, with no clear D. Trimming cost V 0 bases and J 4 bases, with 13 bases left between them. Per germline, CDR1 ENHRY and CDR2 SYGVKD. The CDR3 loop spans 16 amino acids. The CDR3 reads CAISESTLGRNQPQHF. The CDR3 coding sequence is TGTGCCATCAGTGAGTCGACTTTGGGTAGGAATCAGCCCCAGCATTTT.

The chain carries TRBV24-1 and TRBJ2-3; 7 bases match TRBD1. This CDR3 contains 13 residues. The V and J ends lost 5 bases and 3 bases, in that order; junction bases with no gene match: 1. CDR1 and CDR2 (germline): KGHDR, SFDVKD. The CDR3 here is CATSAGGTDTQYF. The CDR3 DNA is TGTGCCACCAGTGCAGGGGGAACAGATACGCAGTATTTT.

The sample holds one count of this clone. V gene TRBV9 combines with J gene TRBJ1-6; 10 bases are shared with TRBD1. The germline V gene encodes CDR1 SGDLS and CDR2 YYNGEE. V shed 4 bases and J 13 bases; nucleotides not matched to a gene: 11. The CDR3 contains 15 residues. CDR3 amino acids: CASSPAIGQGGPLHF. CDR3 DNA: TGTGCCAGCAGCCCAGCTATAGGACAGGGGGGTCCCCTCCACTTT.

The V and J genes are TRBV15 and TRBJ1-1; D is uncertain. Germline V CDR1 and CDR2: LNHNV, YYDKDF (reference sequence). The CDR3 contains 17 residues. The V end lost 0 bases, the J end lost 1 base, and 15 bases lay between the germline ends. The CDR3 protein is CATSRESSRRENTEAFF. CDR3 DNA: TGTGCCACCAGCAGAGAAAGTTCGAGGAGGGAGAACACTGAAGCTTTCTTT. Filled out from reference TRBV15 and TRBJ1-1, the complete variable domain reads DAMVIQNPRYQVTQFGKPVTLSCSQTLNHNVMYWYQQKSSQAPKLLFHYYDKDFNNEADTPDNFQSRRPNTSFCFLDIRSPGLGDTAMYLCATSRESSRRENTEAFFGQGTRLTVV.

The chain carries TRBV12-3 or TRBV12-4 and TRBJ2-3; D unresolved. The CDR3 sequence is 12 residues long. Deletions cut 4 bases from V and 2 bases from J, with 4 bases between. DNA for the CDR3: TGTGCCAGCAGTTCCCTCACAGATACGCAGTATTTT. Its translation is CASSSLTDTQYF.

V usage is TRBV5-5 and J usage is TRBJ2-5; 11 bases map to TRBD1. The CDR3 covers 16 residues. The germline gives CDR1 SGHKS, CDR2 YYEKEE (reference sequence). J was trimmed by 3 bases and V by 6 bases; bases with no gene match: 10. The CDR3 protein is CASIRTGGLQKETQYF. DNA of the CDR3: TGTGCCAGCATCCGGACAGGGGGCTTGCAAAAAGAGACCCAGTACTTC.

CDR3 DNA: TGTGCCAGCAGTCCCGGGACTAGCGGGAGACACGAGCAGTACTTC. This codes for CASSPGTSGRHEQYF. This sequence joins TRBV28 and TRBJ2-7, with TRBD2 matching 14 bases. Germline-derived CDR1 and CDR2 are MDHEN and SYDVKM. The CDR3 loop spans 15 amino acids. V lost 5 bases, J lost 5 bases, and 5 bases stayed unmatched.

This clone was seen only a few times. Within the sample, other DNA sequences also encode this same CDR3. The V call is TRBV4-1, the J call TRBJ2-5; TRBD2 agrees at 10 bases. The germline CDR1 and CDR2 sequences are MGHRA and YSYEKL. This CDR3 has 13 amino acids. The trim removed 4 bases at V and 4 bases at J, leaving 0 bases unmatched. CDR3 in DNA: TGCGCCAGCAGCCGACTAGCGGGAGAGACCCAGTACTTC. Its translation is CASSRLAGETQYF.

V usage is TRBV6-1 and J usage is TRBJ1-2, with 10 bases aligning to TRBD1. CDR1 and CDR2 from the germline V gene are MNHNS and SASEGT. There are 14 residues in the CDR3. The trim removed 3 bases at V and 5 bases at J, leaving 3 bases unmatched. For the CDR3, the DNA is TGTGCCAGCAGTGACGGACAGGGGGGATATGGCTACACCTTC. Translation gives CASSDGQGGYGYTF.

J is TRBJ2-5 and V is TRBV11-3; 7 nucleotides line up with TRBD1. Germline CDR1 SGHNT, CDR2 YENEEA. J gave up 1 base and V 5 bases, and 1 base lay outside the gene matches. The CDR3 covers 13 residues. This CDR3 reads CASSPGGQETQYF. The DNA for the CDR3 is TGTGCCAGCAGCCCAGGGGGCCAAGAGACCCAGTACTTC.

This clone was recorded at least ten times. A read error may account for a junction end that differs from germline. V gene TRBV29-1 combines with J gene TRBJ1-1; TRBD1 is a possible D gene (6 bases). The germline CDR1 and CDR2 sequences are SQVTM and ANQGSEA. The CDR3 is made up of 13 amino acids. The CDR3 DNA reads as TGCAGCGTTAAAGAACAGGGCCCCACTGAAGCTTTCTTT. Amino acids: CSVKEQGPTEAFF.

The J gene is TRBJ2-5, the V gene TRBV12-5, with D tentatively TRBD1 (5 bases). Trimming took 7 bases from V and 11 from J, leaving 17 bases between them. This CDR3 spans 12 amino acids. Per germline, CDR1 LGHNT and CDR2 FRNRAP. CDR3 sequence: CASAVDSRDQYF. The CDR3, as DNA: TGTGCTAGTGCCGTAGACAGCCGAGATCAGTACTTC.

This chain joins TRBV28 and TRBJ1-5; 9 nucleotides line up with TRBD1. This CDR3 contains 15 residues. V shed 10 bases, J shed 7 bases, and the junction held 14 bases outside the gene matches. Germline CDR1 and CDR2: MDHEN and SYDVKM. CDR3 protein: CATRLNTGGGQPQHF. DNA for the CDR3: TGTGCCACCCGACTTAACACAGGGGGCGGACAGCCCCAGCATTTT.